Below are 17 T cell receptor beta chains sequenced from a single sample in a study of control samples from healthy donors and cancer patients. Data came from immunoSEQ multiplex PCR; TCRdb stores just in-frame clones and leaves some out. In the table there are 130,000 or so clones, more than 70% of which are singletons. Sequencing input: blood. These receptors were obtained from a man aged 50-60 years in good health.

The gene calls are TRBV5-1 and TRBJ2-7, with a possible D match to TRBD2 (6 bases). Looked up from germline, CDR1 is SGHRS and CDR2 is YFSETQ. The length of the CDR3 is 15 residues. Trimming took 3 bases from V and 3 from J, leaving 16 bases between them. The CDR3 DNA reads as TGCGCCAGCAGCTCACCGGGAGAAGGGATCTACGAGCAGTACTTC. Residues: CASSSPGEGIYEQYF.

V is TRBV3-1 (or the pseudogene TRBV3-2) and J is TRBJ2-3; TRBD2 is a possible D gene (5 bases). Per the germline V gene, CDR1 is LGHDT and CDR2 is YNNKEL (reference sequence). With 4 bases removed from V and 2 bases from J, the gap between germline ends came to 22 bases. This CDR3 comprises 18 residues. Here the CDR3 reads CASSPSHGAGRDTDTQYF. CDR3 bases: TGTGCCAGCAGCCCATCCCATGGTGCGGGTAGAGACACAGATACGCAGTATTTT.

The chain joins TRBV4-1 to TRBJ1-6; D is unclear. V was cut by 1 base and J by 6 bases, with 10 bases left in between. Germline V gives CDR1 MGHRA, CDR2 YSYEKL. CDR3 length: 15 amino acids. The CDR3 DNA reads TGCGCCAGCAGCCAAGTCCGACACCTTAATTCACCCCTCCACTTT. Its protein product is CASSQVRHLNSPLHF.

Here the CDR3 DNA reads TGTGCCAGCAGCTTAGGGACGCTGAATGAGCAGTTCTTC. Its protein product is CASSLGTLNEQFF. The chain is built from TRBV7-9 and TRBJ2-1; D unresolved. The CDR3 runs 13 residues. Germline V gene sequence: CDR1 SEHNR, CDR2 FQNEAQ (reference sequence). The germline V and J ends were trimmed by 1 base and 7 bases, with 8 bases remaining between them.

V is TRBV2 and J is TRBJ1-2; D perhaps matches TRBD1 (5 bases). This CDR3 contains 14 residues. Germline CDR1 reads SNHLY; CDR2 reads FYNNEI. The CDR3 sequence is CGLGPTTPPHGYTF. The DNA of the CDR3 is TGTGGATTGGGACCGACCACCCCTCCCCATGGCTACACCTTC.

J is TRBJ2-1 and V is TRBV28; 7 bases align to TRBD2. Germline lookup yields CDR1 MDHEN and CDR2 SYDVKM. J was trimmed by 4 bases and V by 1 base; bases with no gene match: 13. This CDR3 is 18 amino acids long. The CDR3 protein is CASSLSPVGLGGYNEQFF. In nucleotides, the CDR3 is TGTGCCAGCAGTTTATCCCCGGTGGGGCTGGGGGGGTACAATGAGCAGTTCTTC.

This clone was picked up a small number of times. The chain recombines TRBV24-1 with TRBJ2-6; no definite D call. Germline assignment: CDR1 KGHDR and CDR2 SFDVKD. Trimming shortened V by 5 bases and J by 9 bases, and 4 bases separated the two germline ends. The CDR3 has 11 amino acids. CDR3 bases: TGTGCCACCAGTGTGGACAACGTCCTGACTTTC. It specifies CATSVDNVLTF.

The chain recombines TRBV11-3 with TRBJ2-1, with TRBD1 identical over 9 bases. The J segment lost 7 bases and the V segment lost 5 bases, leaving 6 bases of the junction unmatched. The CDR3 runs 14 residues. Germline lookup yields CDR1 SGHNT and CDR2 YENEEA. The CDR3 region has the DNA TGTGCCAGCAGCGGATATGACAGGGGGAATGAGCAGTTCTTC. This encodes CASSGYDRGNEQFF.

V is TRBV28 and J is TRBJ2-7; TRBD1 matches 7 bases. The V gene end was trimmed by 5 bases and the J gene end by 0 bases; junction bases not matched to a gene: 7. The CDR3 is 15 amino acids. CDR1 MDHEN and CDR2 SYDVKM come from the germline V gene. This CDR3 is CASSNPGQPSYEQYF. DNA for the CDR3: TGTGCCAGCAGTAATCCGGGACAGCCCTCCTACGAGCAGTACTTC.

The chain uses TRBV7-6 and TRBJ2-1; a weak D match, TRBD1 (8 bases). CDR1 and CDR2 (germline): SGHVS, FNYEAQ. This CDR3 has 15 residues. V lost 6 bases and J 7 bases, leaving 19 bases between the germline ends. The CDR3 sequence is CASRRQQGGRNEQFF. The CDR3, as DNA: TGTGCCAGCAGACGTCAACAGGGGGGGCGTAATGAGCAGTTCTTC. Filled out from reference TRBV7-6 and TRBJ2-1, the complete variable domain reads GAGVSQSPRYKVTKRGQDVALRCDPISGHVSLYWYRQALGQGPEFLTYFNYEAQQDKSGLPNDRFSAERPEGSISTLTIQRTEQRDSAMYRCASRRQQGGRNEQFFGPGTRLTVL.

The V gene is TRBV5-8, the J gene TRBJ1-2; TRBD1 is a possible D gene (6 bases). V gave up 2 bases and J gave up 2 bases, with 7 bases separating them. The CDR3 runs 13 residues. CDR1 and CDR2 (germline): SGHTS, YDEGEE. The CDR3 DNA sequence: TGTGCCAGCAGCTTCGGGACAAACTATGGCTACACCTTC. Translation: CASSFGTNYGYTF.

J is TRBJ1-5 and V is TRBV15, with unresolved D. V lost 0 bases and J lost 4, with 10 bases in between. Germline V gives CDR1 LNHNV, CDR2 YYDKDF (reference sequence). The CDR3 covers 15 residues. This chain's CDR3 is CATSRDRNRNQPQHF. CDR3 DNA sequence: TGTGCCACCAGCAGAGATCGCAACCGGAATCAGCCCCAGCATTTT.

In its sample, this clone was seen a few times. The V call is TRBV18, the J call TRBJ2-4; D is possibly TRBD2 (5 bases). The CDR3 runs to 14 residues. Trimming shortened V by 1 base and J by 8 bases, and 12 bases separated the two germline ends. Looked up from germline, CDR1 is KGHSH and CDR2 is LQKENI. The CDR3 coding sequence is TGTGCCAGCTCACCACTTGAGGGTGTAGACATTCAGTACTTC. Amino acids: CASSPLEGVDIQYF. The full variable domain, with the rest looked up from reference TRBV18 and TRBJ2-4, is NAGVMQNPRHLVRRRGQEARLRCSPMKGHSHVYWYRQLPEEGLKFMVYLQKENIIDESGMPKERFSAEFPKEGPSILRIQQVVRGDSAAYFCASSPLEGVDIQYFGAGTRLSVL.

The gene calls are TRBV28 and TRBJ1-2; D is ambiguous. V was cut by 10 bases and J by 3 bases, with 15 bases left in between. Germline V lookup: CDR1 MDHEN, CDR2 SYDVKM. The CDR3 contains 13 residues. CDR3 in DNA: TGTGCCACCCAGGTCCGAGCGGACTATGGCTACACCTTC. Translating gives CATQVRADYGYTF.

J is TRBJ2-5 and V is TRBV11-2; possible D gene TRBD2, 5 bases. The CDR3 is 17 residues long. V lost 1 base and J 0 bases, leaving 15 bases between the germline ends. Germline V gene sequence: CDR1 SGHAT, CDR2 FQNNGV. CDR3 protein: CASSLGFVRRNQETQYF. Written as DNA, the CDR3 is TGTGCCAGCAGCTTAGGCTTTGTCAGGAGGAACCAAGAGACCCAGTACTTC.

J is TRBJ1-5 and V is TRBV5-5; possibly TRBD1 for D (5 bases). The CDR3 sequence is 15 residues long. CDR1 and CDR2 from the germline V gene are SGHKS and YYEKEE (reference sequence). V was pared by 4 bases and J by 4 bases, with 15 bases between. The CDR3: CASSASPGRNQPQHF. The CDR3 nucleotides are TGTGCCAGCAGCGCTTCGCCAGGGCGTAATCAGCCCCAGCATTTT.

The chain recombines TRBV6-5 with TRBJ2-5; D is perhaps TRBD1 or TRBD2 (5 bases each). From germline, CDR1 is MNHEY and CDR2 SVGAGI. The V and J ends lost 7 bases and 1 base respectively, with 13 bases between them. The CDR3 spans 14 residues. The CDR3 nucleotides read TGTGCCAGCACCGAGGGGCAGCTCCAAGAGACCCAGTACTTC. This codes for CASTEGQLQETQYF.